This TCR beta chain was found in a study of cytomegalovirus exposure and HLA in healthy donors. The study ran its PCR with 60 Vbeta and 13 Jbeta primers. Assay: immunoSEQ multiplex PCR; the TCRdb copy retains only in-frame clones and omits some. The data show 100,000 or so clones, roughly 82% seen once. Germline CDR1 reads SGDLS; CDR2 reads YYNGEE. The J segment lost 3 bases and the V segment lost 6 bases, leaving 14 bases of the junction unmatched. The CDR3 is 16 residues long. The V and J genes are TRBV9 and TRBJ1-2; 7 positions agree with TRBD1. Sequenced: PBMCs. This sequence originates from a man aged 25 to 40 in good health and CMV-seropositive. As DNA, the CDR3 is TGTGCCAGCACTAGGGCCCACAGGGGTATAGACTATGGCTACACCTTC. Amino acid sequence: CASTRAHRGIDYGYTF.